This record covers a single T cell receptor (beta chain). The sample originates from a study of radiotherapy plus CTLA-4 blockade in lung cancer. The CDR3 contains 14 residues. V shed 3 bases and J shed 8 bases, with 17 bases lying between them. In germline, CDR1 is SGHRS, CDR2 YFSETQ. Sequencing was performed with immunoSEQ multiplex PCR; in TCRdb, only in-frame clones are kept and a portion is missing. This table has roughly 73,000 clones, more than 75% appearing once. The receptor comes from a human donor with non-small cell lung cancer that progressed on radiotherapy plus ipilimumab. Sequences were derived from peripheral blood, sampled from a patient treated with radiotherapy plus ipilimumab. The chain couples TRBV5-1 to TRBJ1-2; tentatively, D is TRBD1 (5 bases). The CDR3 reads CASSSNQGIEGYTF. DNA of the CDR3: TGCGCCAGCAGCTCGAACCAGGGTATCGAGGGCTACACCTTC.